This T cell receptor (beta chain) came from a study of cytomegalovirus exposure and HLA in healthy donors. Overall study findings and caveats: V- and J-gene trimming of TCR beta was linked (in a later analysis) to a missense DCLRE1C variant. Cytomegalovirus-associated TCR beta chains were listed, numbering more than 150.

This cohort consisted of healthy bone marrow donors. With 60 Vbeta and 13 Jbeta primers, the PCR was carried out. The protocol was immunoSEQ multiplex PCR, while the TCRdb copy is restricted to in-frame clones and leaves out a portion. This sample has about 140,000 clones, with roughly three quarters found just once. This clone was counted a few times. The antigen is not known. The receptor was isolated from a woman under 40 in good health and CMV-seronegative. Sequencing input: PBMCs.

The CDR3 protein is CASSEFSGSYNEQFF. The CDR3 coding sequence is TGTGCCAGCAGTGAATTTAGCGGGAGTTACAATGAGCAGTTCTTC. The chain recombines TRBV6-1 with TRBJ2-1, with 9 bases matching TRBD2. Looked up from germline, CDR1 is MNHNS and CDR2 is SASEGT. With 2 bases clipped from V and 4 bases from J, the junction kept 3 bases outside the gene matches. The CDR3 sequence is 15 residues long.